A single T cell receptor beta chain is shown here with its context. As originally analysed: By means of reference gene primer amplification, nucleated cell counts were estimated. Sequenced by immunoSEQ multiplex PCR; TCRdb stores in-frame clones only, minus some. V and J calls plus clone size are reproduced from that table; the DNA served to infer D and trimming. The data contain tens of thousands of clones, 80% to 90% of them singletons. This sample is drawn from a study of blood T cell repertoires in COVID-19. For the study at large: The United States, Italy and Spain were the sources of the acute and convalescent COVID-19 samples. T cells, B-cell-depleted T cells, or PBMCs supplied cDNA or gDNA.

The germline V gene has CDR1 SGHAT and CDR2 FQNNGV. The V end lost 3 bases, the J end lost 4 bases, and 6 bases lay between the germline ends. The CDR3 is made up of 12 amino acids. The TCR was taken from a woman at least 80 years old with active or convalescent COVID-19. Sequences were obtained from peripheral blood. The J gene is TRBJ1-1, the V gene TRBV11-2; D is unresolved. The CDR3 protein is CASSLAATEAFF. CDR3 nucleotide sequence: TGTGCCAGCAGCTTGGCCGCCACTGAAGCTTTCTTT.